This is a list of T cell receptor beta chains from one sample in a study of immune characterization of retroperitoneal liposarcoma. MiXCR was run by TCRdb on the PCR reads, yielding one entry per CDR3 protein. The profile covers fewer than 11,000 distinct CDR3 sequences, with under 35% appearing a single time and 9.3% taken by the ten largest. The specimen was tumor tissue. These receptor sequences come from a female donor with retroperitoneal liposarcoma. Each CDR3 is given with its conserved first and last residue. Fields, in order: CDR3 DNA, CDR3 protein, J gene, CDR3 length, clone size, V gene, D gene. D genes are given only for firm matches. Rows may omit the clone size; those that give it use once, few, many or a size class.

TGTGCCAGCAGGAGTAGCGGGGAGCTGTTTTTT CASRSSGELFF TRBJ2-2 11 medium-sized TRBV12-3/TRBV12-4 NA
TGTGCCAGCAGCTTATTGGACCAGAACACTGAAGCTTTCTTT CASSLLDQNTEAFF TRBJ1-1 14 medium-sized TRBV7-6 NA
TGTGCCAGCAGTTCTTGGACTAGCGGCTACAATGAGCAGTTCTTC CASSSWTSGYNEQFF TRBJ2-1 15 NA TRBV27 TRBD2
TGTGCCAGCTCTCGGTGGGCTAGCGGGAGCGACAATGAGCAGTTCTTC CASSRWASGSDNEQFF TRBJ2-1 16 NA TRBV6-8 TRBD2
TGCGCCAGCAGCCTTCGGGACTTTGCAAGCTGGATGGCAGATACGCAGTATTTT CASSLRDFASWMADTQYF TRBJ2-3 18 NA TRBV10-1 NA
TGTGCCAGCAGTTTCAACAATGAGCAGTTCTTC CASSFNNEQFF TRBJ2-1 11 many TRBV6-1 NA
TGTGCCAGCAGCGGACAGACAGGGGGAACCGGGGAGCTGTTTTTT CASSGQTGGTGELFF TRBJ2-2 15 NA TRBV7-2 TRBD1
TGTGCCAGCAGCTTAGCGGGGGTTAGCTACTACAATGAGCAGTACTTC CASSLAGVSYYNEQYF TRBJ2-7 16 medium-sized TRBV11-2 NA
TGTGCCAGCAGCAATTCAGGGACTGCCAATCAGCCCCAGCATTTT CASSNSGTANQPQHF TRBJ1-5 15 NA TRBV6-1 NA
TGTGCCAGCAGTTCCGGGACAGGGGGCAGCACAGATACGCAGTATTTT CASSSGTGGSTDTQYF TRBJ2-3 16 NA TRBV6-8 TRBD1
TGCGCCAGCAGTGACCCGATACGCACAGATACGCAGTATTTT CASSDPIRTDTQYF TRBJ2-3 14 medium-sized TRBV10-2 NA
TGTGCCAGCAGATTCTACAGGGGCTATGACGAGCAGTACTTC CASRFYRGYDEQYF TRBJ2-7 14 few TRBV12-3/TRBV12-4 TRBD1
TGTGCCAGCAGCTTAGGGGGACAGGACAAGCAGTTCTTC CASSLGGQDKQFF TRBJ2-1 13 NA TRBV7-6 TRBD1
TGTGCCAGCCAAGACAGGCCTTTAATTGCAACTAATGAAAAACTGTTTTTT CASQDRPLIATNEKLFF TRBJ1-4 17 few TRBV6-1 NA
TGTGCCAGCAGTTCGGAGTATAATTCACCCCTCCACTTT CASSSEYNSPLHF TRBJ1-6 13 NA TRBV12-3/TRBV12-4 NA
TGTGCCAGCAGCAACAACATCGTACTAGCGGGAGATCTAAGAGGTGAGCAGTTCTTC CASSNNIVLAGDLRGEQFF TRBJ2-1 19 NA TRBV11-3 TRBD2
TGTGCCAGCAGCTCCCAAACGACAGGGGCTGCCACTGAAGCTTTCTTT CASSSQTTGAATEAFF TRBJ1-1 16 few TRBV7-8 TRBD1
TGTGCCAGCAGCTTAGAGGTGGTTCTAGCGGAACAGTACTTC CASSLEVVLAEQYF TRBJ2-5 14 medium-sized TRBV7-6 TRBD2
TGTGCCAGCAGCACCAAGGGGGACGCAGCCTACGAGCAGTACTTC CASSTKGDAAYEQYF TRBJ2-7 15 many TRBV6-1 NA
TGTGCCAGCAGCTTCGGGACTAGCGGTATATCTGAGCAGTTCTTC CASSFGTSGISEQFF TRBJ2-1 15 many TRBV7-2 TRBD2
TGTGCCAGCAGCTTTGGGACTAGCGGGATGGCAGATACGCAGTATTTT CASSFGTSGMADTQYF TRBJ2-3 16 NA TRBV7-6 TRBD2
TGTGCCAGCAGTGTAAGGGACAGGGTCTACGAGCAGTTCTTC CASSVRDRVYEQFF TRBJ2-1 14 NA TRBV6-1 TRBD1
TGTGCCAGCAGATTGCGGTTTGACACCGGGGAGCTGTTTTTT CASRLRFDTGELFF TRBJ2-2 14 medium-sized TRBV6-1 NA
TGTGCCAGCAGCCTCCCGGGACAGGGAACATATGGCTACACCTTC CASSLPGQGTYGYTF TRBJ1-2 15 many TRBV6-1 TRBD1
TGTGCCAGCTCGAATAGAAAACAGGGGGCTCGCTACAATGAGCAGTTCTTC CASSNRKQGARYNEQFF TRBJ2-1 17 few TRBV11-1 TRBD1
TGTGCCAGCAGTCCCCGGGACAGTCGATCCAATGAGCAGTTCTTC CASSPRDSRSNEQFF TRBJ2-1 15 NA TRBV6-1 TRBD1
TGTGCCAGCAGTTTTTCAGGGACCGGGGAGCTGTTTTTT CASSFSGTGELFF TRBJ2-2 13 NA TRBV6-5 NA
TGTGCCAGCAGACCCAGACTAGCGGAAGAGACCCAGTACTTC CASRPRLAEETQYF TRBJ2-5 14 NA TRBV6-6 TRBD2
TGTGCCAGCAGCCAGCATGGACTAGCGGGAAATTACGAGCAGTACTTC CASSQHGLAGNYEQYF TRBJ2-7 16 NA TRBV7-2 TRBD2
TGTGCCAGCAGCCAGGGGGGGAAGAATCAGCCCCAGCATTTT CASSQGGKNQPQHF TRBJ1-5 14 NA TRBV6-5 TRBD1
TGCGCCACTGAGGCAGGGAGCAATGAGCAGTTCTTC CATEAGSNEQFF TRBJ2-1 12 few TRBV10-1 NA
TGTGCCAGCAGTGAAGTCAACAGGGCCTACGAGCAGTACTTC CASSEVNRAYEQYF TRBJ2-7 14 medium-sized TRBV6-1 NA
TGTGCCAGCAGCCGGGGCCAAGAGACCCAGTTCTTC CASSRGQETQFF TRBJ2-1 12 many TRBV6-1 NA
TGTGCCAGCAGTCAACTTTCCTATGGCTACACCTTC CASSQLSYGYTF TRBJ1-2 12 few TRBV6-1 NA
TGCGCCAGCAGTCAATCGGTTGGTAGTGACGAGCAGTACTTC CASSQSVGSDEQYF TRBJ2-7 14 few TRBV10-1 NA
TGTGCCAGCAGTCTTACAGGGTCTCCGACTGAAGCTTTCTTT CASSLTGSPTEAFF TRBJ1-1 14 NA TRBV7-3 NA
TGTGCCAGCAGTTACTCGATTGGACTAGCGGGAGGTGAGCAGTACTTC CASSYSIGLAGGEQYF TRBJ2-5 16 many TRBV6-6 TRBD2
TGTGCCAGCAGCTTAGGACTAGCTGGCGAGCAGTTCTTC CASSLGLAGEQFF TRBJ2-1 13 few TRBV11-2 TRBD2
TGTGCCAGTCACGACAGCTACGAGCAGTACTTC CASHDSYEQYF TRBJ2-7 11 NA TRBV19 NA
TGCGCCAGCAGCCTCCGGACCCCTCCCGGGGAGCTGTTTTTT CASSLRTPPGELFF TRBJ2-2 14 once TRBV4-1 NA
TGTGCCAGCAGTTTAAGCACCGAGCAGTTCTTC CASSLSTEQFF TRBJ2-1 11 many TRBV12-3/TRBV12-4 NA
TGTGCCAGCAGCTTAGACTCTGGGGCCAACGTCCTGACTTTC CASSLDSGANVLTF TRBJ2-6 14 few TRBV11-3 NA
TGTGCCAGCAGCTCCCGGGGCGGGCGGAATACAGATACGCAGTATTTT CASSSRGGRNTDTQYF TRBJ2-3 16 NA TRBV7-9 NA
TGCGCCAGCAGTGAGGGACACTCCTACGAGCAGTACTTC CASSEGHSYEQYF TRBJ2-7 13 large TRBV10-1 NA
TGTGCCAGGGATCGGACAGGCTTCTACTACGAGCAGTACTTC CARDRTGFYYEQYF TRBJ2-7 14 medium-sized TRBV6-1 TRBD1
TGTGCCAGCAGCTTAGGGTCCGGGGCTCGGTATCAGCCCCAGCATTTT CASSLGSGARYQPQHF TRBJ1-5 16 NA TRBV7-2 NA
TGTGCCAGCAGTGAAGTGGTGGGCGGCTTTGAGCAGTTCTTC CASSEVVGGFEQFF TRBJ2-1 14 many TRBV6-1 NA